The 19 T cell receptor beta chains below were found in one sample sequenced in a study of control samples from healthy donors and cancer patients. Using immunoSEQ multiplex PCR, the repertoire was profiled, and TCRdb retains in-frame clones only, with some absent. The table shows around 250,000 clones, with roughly 82% occurring only once. The sample taken for sequencing was PBMCs. The receptors originated from an older woman with lung cancer.

This chain uses TRBV5-6 with TRBJ1-5, with a tentative D call TRBD1 (6 bases). Germline assignment: CDR1 SGHDT and CDR2 YYEEEE. CDR3 length equals 14 residues. The V and J ends lost 6 bases and 2 bases respectively, with 12 bases between them. The CDR3 DNA sequence: TGTGCCAGCAACCGGAGGGGGGGCAATCAGCCCCAGCATTTT. Residues: CASNRRGGNQPQHF.

This chain connects TRBV7-2 to TRBJ2-2, with 9 bases aligning to TRBD2. The germline gives CDR1 SGHTA, CDR2 FQGNSA. This CDR3 is built from 15 residues. J gave up 4 bases and V 1 base, and 1 base lay outside the gene matches. The CDR3 nucleotides are TGTGCCAGCAGCTTAGGCGGGAGGGCCACCGGGGAGCTGTTTTTT. Its translation: CASSLGGRATGELFF.

This clone turned up a few times. The chain links TRBV3-1 (or the pseudogene TRBV3-2) to TRBJ1-6; D uncertain. Germline V gene lookup returns CDR1 LGHDT and CDR2 YNNKEL (reference sequence). The length of the CDR3 is 16 residues. Trimming removed 4 bases from V and 0 bases from J, with 10 bases in between. The CDR3 DNA reads TGTGCCAGCAGCCCCACTTGGACCTCCTATAATTCACCCCTCCACTTT. Translating it yields CASSPTWTSYNSPLHF.

This clone was found once. The V gene is TRBV12-3 or TRBV12-4, the J gene TRBJ2-4, with 7 bases aligning to TRBD2. J gave up 9 bases and V 5 bases, and 7 bases lay outside the gene matches. This CDR3 is built from 13 residues. The CDR3 DNA sequence: TGTGCCAGCAGTCGAGGACTAGTTAGCATTCAGTACTTC. Its translation is CASSRGLVSIQYF.

This clone occurred once. The chain combines TRBV2 with TRBJ1-4; 8 bases are a match to TRBD1. V lost 5 bases, J lost 3 bases, and 2 bases stayed unmatched. The CDR3 length is 14 residues. The germline gives CDR1 SNHLY, CDR2 FYNNEI. DNA for the CDR3: TGTGCCAGCAGTAAGGACAGGGCTAATGAAAAACTGTTTTTT. Its protein product is CASSKDRANEKLFF.

The chain couples TRBV12-5 to TRBJ2-1; a weak D match, TRBD2 (5 bases). V shed 0 bases and J shed 9 bases, with 18 bases lying between them. CDR1 is LGHNT, CDR2 FRNRAP, per germline. This CDR3 contains 16 residues. CDR3 nucleotide sequence: TGTGCTAGTGGTTTGGTACTATCTGGAGGTCGGGGTGAGCAGTTCTTC. As protein: CASGLVLSGGRGEQFF.

This chain links TRBV11-3 with TRBJ1-1, with D maybe TRBD1 (5 bases). The CDR3 loop spans 13 amino acids. CDR1 is SGHNT and CDR2 is YENEEA in the germline V gene. V was pared by 3 bases and J by 5 bases, with 10 bases between. The CDR3 region is CASSLEGRTEAFF. CDR3 nucleotide sequence: TGTGCCAGCAGCTTGGAGGGGCGGACTGAAGCTTTCTTT.

This chain links TRBV2 with TRBJ1-5; 7 nucleotides agree with TRBD1. Unmatched junction bases numbered 5, after V lost 3 bases and J lost 6 bases. Germline assignment: CDR1 SNHLY and CDR2 FYNNEI. This CDR3 contains 14 residues. Here the CDR3 DNA reads TGTGCCAGCAGTGACGGGCAGGGGGGTCAGCCCCAGCATTTT. Translation gives CASSDGQGGQPQHF.

The chain is built from TRBV19 and TRBJ1-3; possible D gene TRBD1, 5 bases. The germline CDR1 and CDR2 sequences are LNHDA and SQIVND (reference sequence). This CDR3 region has 18 residues. Trimming removed 5 bases at V and 0 bases at J, with 20 bases between. The DNA of the CDR3 is TGTGCCAGTAGTCCCCGGCAGGGAGTCGGTAGCTCTGGAAACACCATATATTTT. Translating gives CASSPRQGVGSSGNTIYF.

The V and J genes are TRBV28 and TRBJ1-2; TRBD1 aligns across 9 bases. The V gene's germline CDR1 is MDHEN and CDR2 SYDVKM. The CDR3 spans 14 residues. The V and J ends lost 5 bases and 4 bases, in that order; junction bases with no gene match: 5. The CDR3 nucleotides are TGTGCCAGCAGTGGGGGACAGGGAGGCTATGGCTACACCTTC. Residues: CASSGGQGGYGYTF.

V gene TRBV2 combines with J gene TRBJ2-5; 7 positions match TRBD1. CDR3 length: 13 residues. The junction had 2 bases not matched to a gene; V was cut back by 5 bases and J by 2 bases. Per germline, CDR1 SNHLY and CDR2 FYNNEI. The CDR3 coding sequence is TGTGCCAGCAGTCGGGACAGTCAAGAGACCCAGTACTTC. Protein product: CASSRDSQETQYF.

The genes are TRBV7-3 and TRBJ2-5, with TRBD1 matching over 8 bases. Trimming took 2 bases from V and 5 from J; bases not matched to a gene: 10. The CDR3 runs to 16 residues. The germline V gene encodes CDR1 SGHTA and CDR2 FQGTGA. DNA of the CDR3: TGTGCCAGCAGCTTACTAGGACAGGGTGGTTCGGAGACCCAGTACTTC. It encodes CASSLLGQGGSETQYF.

This clone was observed a handful of times. The gene calls are TRBV4-2 and TRBJ1-2; 8 bases are shared with TRBD1. The junction had 12 bases not matched to a gene; V was cut back by 4 bases and J by 8 bases. Germline CDR1 reads LGHNA; CDR2 reads YNFKEQ. This CDR3 has 15 residues. DNA for the CDR3: TGTGCCAGCAGCCCCGTCAGGGGGCATGCTGGGGGCTACACCTTC. This sequence encodes CASSPVRGHAGGYTF.

The chain carries TRBV2 and TRBJ2-3; D gene ambiguous. There are 14 residues in the CDR3. Per germline, CDR1 SNHLY and CDR2 FYNNEI. The V end lost 4 bases, the J end lost 2 bases, and 10 bases lay between the germline ends. CDR3 in DNA: TGTGCCAGCAGTGTGGGCACGTACACAGATACGCAGTATTTT. This sequence encodes CASSVGTYTDTQYF.

The rearrangement uses TRBV5-1 and TRBJ1-4, with a possible D match to TRBD1 (6 bases). The CDR3 has 16 amino acids. The V end lost 0 bases, the J end lost 5 bases, and 14 bases lay between the germline ends. The V gene's germline CDR1 is SGHRS and CDR2 YFSETQ. CDR3 sequence: CASSLGVYRDNEKLFF. The CDR3 coding sequence is TGCGCCAGCAGCTTGGGGGTCTACAGGGACAATGAAAAACTGTTTTTT.

This rearrangement joins TRBV6-5 to TRBJ1-2; a weak D match, TRBD1 (6 bases). CDR1 is MNHEY, CDR2 SVGAGI, per germline. V gave up 0 bases and J gave up 4 bases, with 12 bases separating them. The CDR3 is 15 residues long. The CDR3 sequence is CASSYSYREAYGYTF. CDR3 nucleotide sequence: TGTGCCAGCAGTTACTCCTACAGGGAGGCCTATGGCTACACCTTC.

The gene calls are TRBV28 and TRBJ1-6; perhaps TRBD1 as D (5 bases). The germline gives CDR1 MDHEN, CDR2 SYDVKM. This CDR3 is built from 15 residues. The V gene lost 5 bases and the J gene lost 4 bases, with 12 bases spanning the gap. CDR3 bases: TGTGCCAGCAGTCCGACAGAGCTTTATAATTCACCCCTCCACTTT. Protein: CASSPTELYNSPLHF.

The chain joins TRBV3-1 (or the pseudogene TRBV3-2) to TRBJ2-1; 9 bases line up with TRBD1. V gave up 1 base and J gave up 7 bases; unmatched junction bases: 5. This CDR3 comprises 15 residues. The germline V gene encodes CDR1 LGHDT and CDR2 YNNKEL (reference sequence). The CDR3 spells CASSQGTGDLNEQFF. The CDR3 DNA sequence: TGTGCCAGCAGCCAAGGGACAGGGGATCTAAATGAGCAGTTCTTC.

This sequence joins TRBV30 and TRBJ2-2; D may be TRBD1 (6 bases). Germline V gene lookup returns CDR1 GTSNPN and CDR2 SVGIG (reference sequence). The V and J ends lost 2 bases and 7 bases respectively, with 17 bases between them. The CDR3 covers 15 residues. The CDR3 protein is CAWSPGTPWDGELFF. CDR3 DNA: TGTGCCTGGAGTCCAGGGACACCCTGGGACGGGGAGCTGTTTTTT. Using reference TRBV30 and TRBJ2-2 for the parts outside the CDR3, the full variable domain is SQTIHQWPATLVQPVGSPLSLECTVEGTSNPNLYWYRQAAGRGLQLLFYSVGIGQISSEVPQNLSASRPQDRQFILSSKKLLLSDSGFYLCAWSPGTPWDGELFFGEGSRLTVL.